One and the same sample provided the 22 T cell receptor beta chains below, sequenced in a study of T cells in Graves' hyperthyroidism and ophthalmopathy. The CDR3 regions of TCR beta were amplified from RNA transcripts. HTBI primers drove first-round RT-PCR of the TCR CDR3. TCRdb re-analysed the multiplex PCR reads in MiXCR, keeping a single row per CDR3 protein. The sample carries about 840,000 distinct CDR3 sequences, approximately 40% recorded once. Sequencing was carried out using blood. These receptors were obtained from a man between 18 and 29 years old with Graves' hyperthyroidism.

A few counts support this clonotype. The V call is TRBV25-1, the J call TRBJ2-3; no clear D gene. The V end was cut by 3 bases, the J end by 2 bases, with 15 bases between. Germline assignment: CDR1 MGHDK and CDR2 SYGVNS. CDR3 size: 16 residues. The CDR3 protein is CASSDLNGLPTDTQYF. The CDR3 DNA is TGTGCCAGCAGTGATCTCAACGGGTTACCCACAGATACGCAGTATTTT.

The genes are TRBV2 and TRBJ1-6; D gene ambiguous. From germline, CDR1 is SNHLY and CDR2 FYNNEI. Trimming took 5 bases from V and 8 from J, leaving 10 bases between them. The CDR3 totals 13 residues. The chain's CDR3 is CASSSDQHSPLHF. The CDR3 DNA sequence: TGTGCCAGCAGTTCTGACCAGCATTCACCCCTCCACTTT.

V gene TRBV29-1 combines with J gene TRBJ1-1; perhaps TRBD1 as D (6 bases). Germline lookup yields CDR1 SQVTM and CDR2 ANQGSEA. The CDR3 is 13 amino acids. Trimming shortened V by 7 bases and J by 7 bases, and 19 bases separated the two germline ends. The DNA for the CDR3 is TGCAGCGCCGAATACCCGGGGGGCGGTGAAGCTTTCTTT. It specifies CSAEYPGGGEAFF.

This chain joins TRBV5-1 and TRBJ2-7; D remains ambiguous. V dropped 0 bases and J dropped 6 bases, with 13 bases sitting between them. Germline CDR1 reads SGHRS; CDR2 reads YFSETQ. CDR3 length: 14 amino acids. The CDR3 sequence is CASSLASKGSEQYF. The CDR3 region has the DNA TGCGCCAGCAGCTTGGCCTCAAAGGGTAGCGAGCAGTACTTC.

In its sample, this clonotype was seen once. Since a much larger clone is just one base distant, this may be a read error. DNA of the CDR3: TGTGCCAGCAGTGAAGCTAGGGGGCACACCTTC. Protein: CASSEARGHTF. The V call is TRBV2, the J call TRBJ1-2; 7 positions agree with TRBD1. The CDR3 is 11 amino acids. Looked up from germline, CDR1 is SNHLY and CDR2 is FYNNEI. The J segment lost 12 bases and the V segment lost 0 bases, leaving 1 base of the junction unmatched.

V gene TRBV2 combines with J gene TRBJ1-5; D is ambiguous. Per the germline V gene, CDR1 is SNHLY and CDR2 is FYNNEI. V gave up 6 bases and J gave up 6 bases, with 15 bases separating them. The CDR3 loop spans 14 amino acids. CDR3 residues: CASRRTDVGQPQHF. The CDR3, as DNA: TGTGCCAGCAGGAGGACGGACGTCGGTCAGCCCCAGCATTTT.

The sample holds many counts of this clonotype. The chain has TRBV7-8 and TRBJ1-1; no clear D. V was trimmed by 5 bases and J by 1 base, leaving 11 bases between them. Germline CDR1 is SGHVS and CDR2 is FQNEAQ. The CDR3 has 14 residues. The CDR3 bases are TGTGCCAGCAGCCGGGATTGGGGGAACACTGAAGCTTTCTTT. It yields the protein CASSRDWGNTEAFF.

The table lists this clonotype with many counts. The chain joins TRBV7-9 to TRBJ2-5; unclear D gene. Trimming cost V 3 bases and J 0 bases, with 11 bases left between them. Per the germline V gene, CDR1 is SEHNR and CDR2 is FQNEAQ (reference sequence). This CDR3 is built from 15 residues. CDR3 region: CASSFSQADQETQYF. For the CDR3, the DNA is TGTGCCAGCAGCTTCAGTCAGGCGGACCAAGAGACCCAGTACTTC.

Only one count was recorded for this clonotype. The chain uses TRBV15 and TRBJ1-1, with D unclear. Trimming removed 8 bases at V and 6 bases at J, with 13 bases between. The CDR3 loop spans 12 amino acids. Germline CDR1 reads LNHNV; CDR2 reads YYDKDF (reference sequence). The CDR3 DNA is TGTGCCACCCGCATCGGGTTTTCTGAAGCTTTCTTT. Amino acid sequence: CATRIGFSEAFF.

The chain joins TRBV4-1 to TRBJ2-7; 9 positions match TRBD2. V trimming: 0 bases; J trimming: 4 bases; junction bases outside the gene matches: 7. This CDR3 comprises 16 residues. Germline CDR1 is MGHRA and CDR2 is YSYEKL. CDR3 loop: CASSQELAGELYEQYF. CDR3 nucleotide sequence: TGCGCCAGCAGCCAAGAATTAGCGGGAGAACTATACGAGCAGTACTTC.

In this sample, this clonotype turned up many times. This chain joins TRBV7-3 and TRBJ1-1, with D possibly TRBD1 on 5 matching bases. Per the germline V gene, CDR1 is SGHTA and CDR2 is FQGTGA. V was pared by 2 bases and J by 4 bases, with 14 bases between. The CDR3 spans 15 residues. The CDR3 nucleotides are TGTGCCAGCAGCTTAGACCCCGCTGGGGGCACTGAAGCTTTCTTT. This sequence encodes CASSLDPAGGTEAFF.

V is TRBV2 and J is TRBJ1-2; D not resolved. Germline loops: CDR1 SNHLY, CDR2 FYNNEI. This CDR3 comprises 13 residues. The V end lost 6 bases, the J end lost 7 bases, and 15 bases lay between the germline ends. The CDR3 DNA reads TGTGCCAGCAGATTTGGGGAGGCTGCTGGCTACACCTTC. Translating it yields CASRFGEAAGYTF.

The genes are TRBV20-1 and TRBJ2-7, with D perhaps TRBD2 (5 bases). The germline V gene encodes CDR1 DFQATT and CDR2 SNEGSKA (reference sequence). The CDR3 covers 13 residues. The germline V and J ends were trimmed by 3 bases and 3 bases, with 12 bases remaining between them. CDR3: CSARSSRDYEQYF. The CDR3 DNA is TGCAGTGCTAGGTCGTCCCGGGACTACGAGCAGTACTTC.

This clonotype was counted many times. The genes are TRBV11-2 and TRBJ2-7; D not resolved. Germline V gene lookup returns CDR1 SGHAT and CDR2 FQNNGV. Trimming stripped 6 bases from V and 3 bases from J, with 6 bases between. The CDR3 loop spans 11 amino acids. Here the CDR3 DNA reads TGTGCCAGCAGTCCCTACTACGAGCAGTACTTC. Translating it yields CASSPYYEQYF.

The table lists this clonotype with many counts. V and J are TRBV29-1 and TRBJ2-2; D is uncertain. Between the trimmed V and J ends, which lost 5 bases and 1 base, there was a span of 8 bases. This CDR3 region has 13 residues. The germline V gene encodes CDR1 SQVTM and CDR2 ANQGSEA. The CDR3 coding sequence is TGCAGCGTTCTAGACGGGAACACCGGGGAGCTGTTTTTT. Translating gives CSVLDGNTGELFF.

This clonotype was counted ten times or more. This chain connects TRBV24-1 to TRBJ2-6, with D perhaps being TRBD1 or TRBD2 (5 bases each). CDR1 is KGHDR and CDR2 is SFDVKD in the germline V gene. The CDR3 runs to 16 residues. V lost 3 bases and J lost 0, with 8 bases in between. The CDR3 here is CATSDPGTSGANVLTF. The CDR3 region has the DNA TGTGCCACCAGTGATCCCGGGACCTCTGGGGCCAACGTCCTGACTTTC.

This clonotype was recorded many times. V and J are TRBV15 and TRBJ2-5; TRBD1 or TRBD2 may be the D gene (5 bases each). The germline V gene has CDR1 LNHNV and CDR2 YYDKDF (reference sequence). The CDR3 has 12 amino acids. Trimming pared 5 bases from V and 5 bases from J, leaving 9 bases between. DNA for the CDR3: TGTGCCACCAGCCTCGAGGGGGAGACCCAGTACTTC. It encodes CATSLEGETQYF.

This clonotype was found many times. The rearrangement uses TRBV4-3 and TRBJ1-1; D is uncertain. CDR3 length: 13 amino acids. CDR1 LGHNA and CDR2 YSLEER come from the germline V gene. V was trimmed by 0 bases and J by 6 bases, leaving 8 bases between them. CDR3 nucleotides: TGCGCCAGCAGCCAAGATGGTGAAGCTGAAGCTTTCTTT. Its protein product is CASSQDGEAEAFF.

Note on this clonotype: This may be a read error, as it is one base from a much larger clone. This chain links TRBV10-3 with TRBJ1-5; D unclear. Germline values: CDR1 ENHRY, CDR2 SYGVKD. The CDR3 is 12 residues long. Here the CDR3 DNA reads TGTGCCATCAGGGATAGCGATCAGCCCCAGCATTTT. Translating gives CAIRDSDQPQHF.

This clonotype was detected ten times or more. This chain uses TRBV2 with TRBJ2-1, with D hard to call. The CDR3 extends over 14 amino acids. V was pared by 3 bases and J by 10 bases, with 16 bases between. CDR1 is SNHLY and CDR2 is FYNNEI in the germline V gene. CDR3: CASSDPAGSREQFF. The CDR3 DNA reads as TGTGCCAGCAGTGATCCGGCAGGCTCGAGGGAGCAGTTCTTC.

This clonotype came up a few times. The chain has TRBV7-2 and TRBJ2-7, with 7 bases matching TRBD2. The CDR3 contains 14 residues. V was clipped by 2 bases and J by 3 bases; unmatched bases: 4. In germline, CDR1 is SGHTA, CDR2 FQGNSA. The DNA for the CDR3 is TGTGCCAGCAGCTTAATTAGCGGGTTCTACGAGCAGTACTTC. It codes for CASSLISGFYEQYF.

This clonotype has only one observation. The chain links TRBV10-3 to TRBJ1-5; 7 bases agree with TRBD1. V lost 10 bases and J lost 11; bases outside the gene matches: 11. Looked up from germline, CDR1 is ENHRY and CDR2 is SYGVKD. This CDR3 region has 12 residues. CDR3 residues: CATGDSQETQHF. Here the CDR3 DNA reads TGTGCCACTGGGGACAGCCAAGAGACCCAGCATTTT.